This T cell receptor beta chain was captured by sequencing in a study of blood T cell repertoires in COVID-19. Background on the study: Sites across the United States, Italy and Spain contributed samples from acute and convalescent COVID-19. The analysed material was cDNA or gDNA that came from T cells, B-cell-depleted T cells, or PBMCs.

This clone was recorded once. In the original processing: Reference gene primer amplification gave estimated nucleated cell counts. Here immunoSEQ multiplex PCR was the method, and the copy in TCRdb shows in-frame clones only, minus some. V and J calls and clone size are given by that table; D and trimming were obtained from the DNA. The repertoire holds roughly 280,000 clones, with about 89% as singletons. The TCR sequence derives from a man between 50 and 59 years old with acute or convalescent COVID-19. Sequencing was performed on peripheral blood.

The CDR3 sequence is CATSRDLGAYEQYF. The CDR3 coding sequence is TGTGCCACCAGCAGAGATCTAGGGGCGTACGAGCAGTACTTC. The rearrangement joins TRBV15 to TRBJ2-7; D is possibly TRBD1 (5 bases). Germline-derived CDR1 and CDR2 are LNHNV and YYDKDF (reference sequence). V lost 0 bases to trimming and J lost 4 bases, with 10 bases between them. The CDR3 runs to 14 residues. Filled out from reference TRBV15 and TRBJ2-7, the complete variable domain reads DAMVIQNPRYQVTQFGKPVTLSCSQTLNHNVMYWYQQKSSQAPKLLFHYYDKDFNNEADTPDNFQSRRPNTSFCFLDIRSPGLGDTAMYLCATSRDLGAYEQYFGPGTRLTVT.